The 10 T cell receptor beta chains below were found in one sample sequenced in a study of CD8+ T cells in alopecia areata. Extracted from the samples, RNA was reverse transcribed into cDNA to serve as the sequencing template. Profiled with immunoSEQ multiplex PCR; TCRdb holds only in-frame clones, not every one. The profile covers approximately 180,000 clones, with approximately 59% appearing a single time and approximately 16% taken by the ten largest. Regarding treatment: oral pan-JAK inhibitor, 5-10 mg twice daily. The sequencing used CD4+ T cells sorted from blood, collected at approximately week 60, from a patient treated with tofacitinib. The source of these receptors is a human donor with alopecia areata.

The count of this clone is one. V and J are TRBV4-1 and TRBJ2-1; no definite D call. The CDR3 length is 17 residues. CDR1 and CDR2 from the germline V gene are MGHRA and YSYEKL. Trimming removed 0 bases at V and 0 bases at J, with 12 bases between. The CDR3 sequence: CASSQELTRSSYNEQFF. As DNA, the CDR3 is TGCGCCAGCAGCCAAGAATTGACGCGGAGCTCCTACAATGAGCAGTTCTTC.

This clone was seen a handful of times. This sequence joins TRBV23-1 and TRBJ1-5, with D perhaps TRBD1 (6 bases). TRBV23-1 is filed as an ORF, its function uncertain. This CDR3 has 17 amino acids. Trimming removed 6 bases from V and 0 bases from J, with 18 bases in between. The chain's CDR3 is CASRYPCQGISNQPQHF. The CDR3 DNA reads as TGCGCCAGCAGATACCCTTGCCAGGGGATTAGCAATCAGCCCCAGCATTTT.

This clone has a handful of counts. The V and J genes are TRBV11-1 and TRBJ2-5; 7 bases agree with TRBD1. Unmatched junction bases numbered 11, after V lost 3 bases and J lost 1 base. There are 17 residues in the CDR3. Germline V gene sequence: CDR1 SGHAT, CDR2 FQDESV (reference sequence). The CDR3 protein is CASSLDGQDRAQETQYF. For the CDR3, the DNA is TGTGCCAGCAGCTTGGATGGACAGGATAGGGCCCAAGAGACCCAGTACTTC.

This clone occurred many times. The chain links TRBV27 to TRBJ1-1; possibly TRBD1 for D (6 bases). This CDR3 has 13 amino acids. Per germline, CDR1 MNHEY and CDR2 SMNVEV (reference sequence). The V gene lost 2 bases and the J gene lost 5 bases, with 9 bases spanning the gap. The DNA for the CDR3 is TGTGCCAGCAGTTTACAGGGGAGGACTGAAGCTTTCTTT. Translation gives CASSLQGRTEAFF.

With respect to this clone: The germline gene is not matched at one end of the junction; a read error may be the cause. The CDR3 DNA is TGTGTCATCAGTGACTCCCCACCGGGAGGTCAAGAGACCCAGTACTTC. Its protein product is CVISDSPPGGQETQYF. The chain couples TRBV10-3 to TRBJ2-5; 7 nucleotides agree with TRBD2. CDR3 size: 16 residues. Germline V lookup: CDR1 ENHRY, CDR2 SYGVKD.

A single count supports this clone. The CDR3 nucleotides are TGTGCCAGCAGCGTAGGGATCAGGGAGTCTCAGCCCCAGCATTTT. It yields the protein CASSVGIRESQPQHF. V is TRBV9 and J is TRBJ1-5; D possibly corresponds to TRBD1 (5 bases). CDR1 SGDLS and CDR2 YYNGEE come from the germline V gene. The CDR3 consists of 15 residues. Trimming took off 0 bases at V and 6 bases at J, with 13 bases between the two ends. Combining the CDR3 with reference TRBV9 and TRBJ1-5 gives the whole variable domain DSGVTQTPKHLITATGQRVTLRCSPRSGDLSVYWYQQSLDQGLQFLIQYYNGEERAKGNILERFSAQQFPDLHSELNLSSLELGDSALYFCASSVGIRESQPQHFGDGTRLSIL.

The gene calls are TRBV5-6 and TRBJ2-7; D remains unclear. This CDR3 is 13 amino acids long. Germline V CDR1 and CDR2: SGHDT, YYEEEE. V lost 9 bases and J 0 bases, leaving 13 bases between the germline ends. CDR3 amino acids: CATSLENSYEQYF. The CDR3 DNA is TGTGCCACCTCGCTCGAGAACTCCTACGAGCAGTACTTC. Combining the CDR3 with reference TRBV5-6 and TRBJ2-7 gives the whole variable domain DAGVTQSPTHLIKTRGQQVTLRCSPKSGHDTVSWYQQALGQGPQFIFQYYEEEERQRGNFPDRFSGHQFPNYSSELNVNALLLGDSALYLCATSLENSYEQYFGPGTRLTVT.

This clone appeared a few times. The V gene is TRBV29-1, the J gene TRBJ2-3; the D gene is possibly TRBD1 (5 bases). CDR1 and CDR2 from the germline V gene are SQVTM and ANQGSEA. The CDR3 is 11 amino acids. The V end was cut by 8 bases, the J end by 4 bases, with 10 bases between. Here the CDR3 reads CSPGWADTQYF. CDR3 bases: TGCAGCCCAGGGTGGGCAGATACGCAGTATTTT.

The J gene is TRBJ1-1, the V gene TRBV29-1; a possible D gene is TRBD1 (5 bases). CDR1 and CDR2 from the germline V gene are SQVTM and ANQGSEA. The CDR3 has 11 residues. V was cut by 7 bases and J by 0 bases, with 6 bases left in between. The DNA of the CDR3 is TGCAGCGCAGGGATGAACACTGAAGCTTTCTTT. This gives the protein CSAGMNTEAFF. The full variable domain, its missing parts supplied by reference TRBV29-1 and TRBJ1-1, is SAVISQKPSRDICQRGTSLTIQCQVDSQVTMMFWYRQQPGQSLTLIATANQGSEATYESGFVIDKFPISRPNLTFSTLTVSNMSPEDSSIYLCSAGMNTEAFFGQGTRLTVV.

This rearrangement joins TRBV4-2 to TRBJ2-1; TRBD2 agrees at 10 bases. The CDR3 is made up of 14 amino acids. The V segment lost 5 bases and the J segment 7 bases; nucleotides outside the gene matches: 5. Looked up from germline, CDR1 is LGHNA and CDR2 is YNFKEQ. Here the CDR3 reads CASSLAGGMNEQFF. CDR3 nucleotide sequence: TGTGCCAGCAGCTTAGCGGGGGGCATGAATGAGCAGTTCTTC.